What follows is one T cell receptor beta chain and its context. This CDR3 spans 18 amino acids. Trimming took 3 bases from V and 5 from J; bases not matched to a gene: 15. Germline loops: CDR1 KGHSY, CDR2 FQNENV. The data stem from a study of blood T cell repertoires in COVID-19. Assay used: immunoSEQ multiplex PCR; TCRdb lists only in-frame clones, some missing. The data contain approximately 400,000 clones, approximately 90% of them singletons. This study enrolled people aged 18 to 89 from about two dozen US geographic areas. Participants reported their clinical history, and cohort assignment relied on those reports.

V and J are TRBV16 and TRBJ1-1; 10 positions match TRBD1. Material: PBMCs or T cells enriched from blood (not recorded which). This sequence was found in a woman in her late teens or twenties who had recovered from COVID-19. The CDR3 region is CASSHSRDRGPTGTEAFF. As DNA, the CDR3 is TGTGCCAGCAGCCATAGCCGGGACAGGGGCCCAACGGGGACTGAAGCTTTCTTT.